The rows below give T cell receptor beta chains drawn from one sample of a study of blood T cell repertoires in COVID-19. Data came from immunoSEQ multiplex PCR; TCRdb stores just in-frame clones and leaves some out. The data hold about 350,000 clones, with roughly 86% observed a single time. The specimen was PBMCs or T cells enriched from blood (not recorded which). The receptor source for this set is a woman in her 30s who had been exposed to COVID-19. CDR3s include the opening cysteine and the closing phenylalanine or tryptophan. D genes are given only for firm matches. Some rows mark clone size as missing; the rest say once, few, many or name a class of expanded clone.

>TRBJ2-7|TRBV28|once|TRBD1
TGTGCCAGCAGGTTCCCCCTCGGGACAGGGTCCTACGAGCAGTACTTC
CASRFPLGTGSYEQYF
>TRBJ2-5|TRBV5-4|NA|NA
TGTGCCAGCAGCTTCCCCCCGGAGGAGACCCAGTACTTC
CASSFPPEETQYF
>TRBJ1-5|TRBV6-5|NA|NA
TGTGCCAGCAGAAACAGGGCTCTTAGCAATCAGCCCCAGCATTTT
CASRNRALSNQPQHF
>TRBJ1-5|TRBV11-2|NA|NA
TGTGCCAGCAGCTTAGATTCCGGGTTTCAGCCCCAGCATTTT
CASSLDSGFQPQHF
>TRBJ2-1|TRBV30|NA|NA
TGTGCCTGGAGCGCCCTTCGGGACAATGAGCAGTTCTTC
CAWSALRDNEQFF
>TRBJ2-7|TRBV10-3|NA|TRBD2
TGTGCCATCAGTGAGACGACTAGCGACTACGAGCAGTACTTC
CAISETTSDYEQYF
>TRBJ2-4|TRBV3-1/TRBV3-2|NA|TRBD2
TGTGCCAGCAGCCAACAGACTGGGACTAGCGCCTGCTTC
CASSQQTGTSACF
>TRBJ2-6|TRBV7-8|NA|TRBD1
TGTGCCAGCAGCTTTGACAGGGTGGCTGGGGCCAACGTCCTGACTTTC
CASSFDRVAGANVLTF
>TRBJ2-7|TRBV19|once|NA
TGTGCCAGTAGTCCCTTCAGGGGGGAGACCTACGAGCAGTACTTC
CASSPFRGETYEQYF
>TRBJ1-4|TRBV5-1|NA|TRBD1
TGCGCCAGCAGCCAGGGACAGGGGAATGAAAAACTGTTTTTT
CASSQGQGNEKLFF
>TRBJ2-7|TRBV28|NA|TRBD2
TGTGCCAGCAGTTTGGGGGGGTGGGCAACCTACGAGCAGTACTTC
CASSLGGWATYEQYF
>TRBJ1-5|TRBV27|NA|NA
TGTGCCAGCAGTTTTCAGGGGAGAAGCAATCAGCCCCAGCATTTT
CASSFQGRSNQPQHF
>TRBJ1-5|TRBV21-1|NA|NA
TGTGCCAGCAGCTACAACAGAAGACCTCAGCCCCAGCATTTT
CASSYNRRPQPQHF
>TRBJ1-3|TRBV10-3|NA|NA
TGTGCCATCAGTGATGTCGTTGGAAACACCATATATTTT
CAISDVVGNTIYF
>TRBJ1-4|TRBV19|NA|NA
TGTGCCAGTAGTTCTCGAACAGGGATCTATGAAAAACTGTTTTTT
CASSSRTGIYEKLFF
>TRBJ2-5|TRBV13|few|NA
TGTGCCAGCAGCTTAAAAGGGGGTTTTAGTGAGACCCAGTACTTC
CASSLKGGFSETQYF
>TRBJ2-2|TRBV10-2|NA|TRBD1
TGCGCCAGCCAAAATTTGGGGACAGTGAACACCGGGGAGCTGTTTTTT
CASQNLGTVNTGELFF
>TRBJ2-5|TRBV19|NA|NA
TGTGCCAGTAGTGTAAGGGGAGGGGGCCAAGAGACCCAGTACTTC
CASSVRGGGQETQYF
>TRBJ1-5|TRBV27|NA|NA
TGTGCCAGCAGTTTAAGTAGTAGCGCCAATCAGCCCCAGCATTTT
CASSLSSSANQPQHF
>TRBJ2-3|TRBV5-6|NA|TRBD2
TGTGCCAGCAGCTCCGGGACTAGCAACACAGATACGCAGTATTTT
CASSSGTSNTDTQYF
>TRBJ2-7|TRBV7-6|NA|TRBD1
TGTGCCAGCAGCTTAGTAGGGGGACAGGTGAGCTCCTACGAGCAGTACTTC
CASSLVGGQVSSYEQYF
>TRBJ2-3|TRBV9|NA|NA
TGTGCCAGCAGCCCCCACCCAACGGGAGAGGTAACAGATACGCAGTATTTT
CASSPHPTGEVTDTQYF
>TRBJ2-3|TRBV18|NA|TRBD2
TGTGCCAGCTCACCACCCCTAGCGGGAGGGGGAGATACGCAGTATTTT
CASSPPLAGGGDTQYF
>TRBJ2-7|TRBV13|NA|NA
TGTGCCAGCAGCTTAGTTGGCTCTCCCTACGAGCAGTACTTC
CASSLVGSPYEQYF
>TRBJ1-5|TRBV2|NA|TRBD1
TGTGCCAGCACGGGACAGGGGGCCAATCAGCCCCAGCATTTT
CASTGQGANQPQHF
>TRBJ1-5|TRBV30|once|TRBD1
TGTGCCTGGAGGGGCACAGGGGGCGAACAGCCCCAGCATTTT
CAWRGTGGEQPQHF
>TRBJ1-2|TRBV27|once|NA
TGTGCCAGCAGTTCCTACAGGGATCTCGCCTATGGCTACACCTTC
CASSSYRDLAYGYTF
>TRBJ1-1|TRBV5-6|NA|NA
TGTGCCAGCAGCCGCATCGGGGTCACCACTGAAGCTTTCTTT
CASSRIGVTTEAFF
>TRBJ2-7|TRBV28|NA|NA
TGTGCCAGCAGCCGAGACATCAACCCCCCCTACGAGCAGTACTTC
CASSRDINPPYEQYF
>TRBJ2-3|TRBV2|NA|TRBD2
TGTGCCCGGGCGTCTTCCGGGACTAGCGGGGGCACAGATACGCAGTATTTT
CARASSGTSGGTDTQYF
>TRBJ1-6|TRBV27|NA|TRBD1
TGTGCCAGCAGTTTGACAGGGGGTTCACCCCTCCACTTT
CASSLTGGSPLHF
>TRBJ2-2|TRBV24-1|NA|TRBD2
TGTGCCACCAGTGCCCTGGTGGTAGCGGGAGGGACCGGGGAGCTGTTTTTT
CATSALVVAGGTGELFF